This T cell receptor (beta chain) derives from a study of blood T cell repertoires in COVID-19. At the level of the study: Sample material is recorded as cDNA or gDNA derived from T cells, B-cell-depleted T cells, or PBMCs.

Under the authors' procedure: Scientists estimated how many nucleated cells there were by amplifying reference gene primers. Measured with immunoSEQ multiplex PCR; TCRdb has only the in-frame clones, and not every one. The V and J calls and the clone size are those of that table, but D and trimming were determined from the DNA. This table has approximately 260,000 clones, about 88% appearing once. Assignments of participants to cohorts depended upon their own reported clinical history. The V gene's germline CDR1 is WNHNN and CDR2 SYGVQD (reference sequence). Trimming at V came to 3 bases and at J to 0 bases, leaving 7 bases not matched to a gene. This CDR3 is 17 amino acids long.

V gene TRBV10-1 combines with J gene TRBJ2-2; 7 positions agree with TRBD1. The sequence was obtained from a man aged 25 to 40 with acute COVID-19. Sequencing was carried out using PBMCs or T cells enriched from blood (not recorded which). CDR3 coding DNA: TGCGCCAGCAGTGACCCGGGACAGACCGCGAACACCGGGGAGCTGTTTTTT. This encodes CASSDPGQTANTGELFF.